Listed below are T cell receptor beta chains from one sample, sequenced in a study of Ad26.COV2.S vaccination and SARS-CoV-2 variants. Sequencing was performed with immunoSEQ multiplex PCR; in TCRdb, only in-frame clones are kept and a portion is missing. Of some 180,000 clones detected, around 88% appear once; the ten largest clones hold about 5.5%. The sample in question was peripheral blood, obtained after recovery from COVID-19. The receptors derive from a human donor who had recovered from COVID-19. The CDR3 runs from the conserved cysteine through the conserved F or W. The D gene is left open where the match is weak. Where a row states a size, it is once, few, many or the class of an expanded clone; other rows omit it.

d_call: NA; v_call: TRBV19; clone_size: few; j_call: TRBJ2-1; cdr3_nt: TGTGCCAGTAGTATTGGTAGCAGCGATGAGCAGTTCTTC; cdr3_aa: CASSIGSSDEQFF
d_call: NA; v_call: TRBV21-1; clone_size: NA; j_call: TRBJ2-7; cdr3_nt: TGTGCCAGCAGCAAAGCGCAACAGAGGAAATCCTACGAGCAGTACTTC; cdr3_aa: CASSKAQQRKSYEQYF
d_call: NA; v_call: TRBV5-6; clone_size: NA; j_call: TRBJ1-5; cdr3_nt: TGTGCCAGCAGCATTCTGGGCTTGGAGAATCAGCCCCAGCATTTT; cdr3_aa: CASSILGLENQPQHF
d_call: TRBD1; v_call: TRBV2; clone_size: few; j_call: TRBJ1-1; cdr3_nt: TGTGCCAGCAGTCAGGGGGAGAACACTGAAGCTTTCTTT; cdr3_aa: CASSQGENTEAFF
d_call: NA; v_call: TRBV20-1; clone_size: few; j_call: TRBJ2-1; cdr3_nt: TGCAGTGCTAGTGGAGGGAGAAATGAGCAGTTCTTC; cdr3_aa: CSASGGRNEQFF
d_call: TRBD2; v_call: TRBV3-1/TRBV3-2; clone_size: NA; j_call: TRBJ2-7; cdr3_nt: TGTGCCAGCAGCTGGAATCCGACAGCGGGAGGCTACGAGCAGTACTTC; cdr3_aa: CASSWNPTAGGYEQYF
d_call: NA; v_call: TRBV30; clone_size: NA; j_call: TRBJ2-7; cdr3_nt: TGTGCCTGGGGCCCGAGCTCCTACGAGCAGTACTTC; cdr3_aa: CAWGPSSYEQYF
d_call: TRBD2; v_call: TRBV2; clone_size: NA; j_call: TRBJ2-7; cdr3_nt: TGTGCCAGCACTTGGGGGGCGGGGGGCGATTCCTACGAGCAGTACTTC; cdr3_aa: CASTWGAGGDSYEQYF
d_call: NA; v_call: TRBV5-5; clone_size: NA; j_call: TRBJ1-2; cdr3_nt: TGTGCCAGCAGCTTGGGGCAGGACTATGGCTACACCTTC; cdr3_aa: CASSLGQDYGYTF
d_call: NA; v_call: TRBV6-1; clone_size: NA; j_call: TRBJ2-5; cdr3_nt: TGTGCCAGTATTGAAGGGGGGACCCAGTACTTC; cdr3_aa: CASIEGGTQYF
d_call: NA; v_call: TRBV5-1; clone_size: NA; j_call: TRBJ1-2; cdr3_nt: TGCGCCAGCAGCCGCCTAAGACAGTCCTCTAACTATGGCTACACCTTC; cdr3_aa: CASSRLRQSSNYGYTF
d_call: NA; v_call: TRBV3-1/TRBV3-2; clone_size: NA; j_call: TRBJ2-2; cdr3_nt: TGTGCCAGCAGCCAACGCACCGGGGAGCTGTTTTTT; cdr3_aa: CASSQRTGELFF
d_call: NA; v_call: TRBV19; clone_size: NA; j_call: TRBJ2-7; cdr3_nt: TGTGCCAGTAGTCCTCGGGGGACGGGGTACGAGCAGTACTTC; cdr3_aa: CASSPRGTGYEQYF
d_call: TRBD1; v_call: TRBV3-1/TRBV3-2; clone_size: NA; j_call: TRBJ1-1; cdr3_nt: TGTGCCAGCAGCCATGCACAGGGGGAAACTGAAGCTTTCTTT; cdr3_aa: CASSHAQGETEAFF
d_call: TRBD1; v_call: TRBV19; clone_size: NA; j_call: TRBJ2-1; cdr3_nt: TGTGCCACTAGTATAGGAGGGACAGGGGGAAACAATGAGCAGTTCTTC; cdr3_aa: CATSIGGTGGNNEQFF
d_call: NA; v_call: TRBV19; clone_size: NA; j_call: TRBJ2-4; cdr3_nt: TGTGCCAGTAGTATAGGGGGGCTAGCGGTACTAGCCAAAAACATTCAGTACTTC; cdr3_aa: CASSIGGLAVLAKNIQYF
d_call: NA; v_call: TRBV5-5; clone_size: NA; j_call: TRBJ1-2; cdr3_nt: TGTGCCAGCAGCTTGGAAGGGGATGGCTACACCTTC; cdr3_aa: CASSLEGDGYTF
d_call: TRBD1; v_call: TRBV5-4; clone_size: NA; j_call: TRBJ1-1; cdr3_nt: TGTGCCAGCAGCTTTAGGACAGGGGAGGTAGGCACTGAAGCTTTCTTT; cdr3_aa: CASSFRTGEVGTEAFF
d_call: TRBD1; v_call: TRBV30; clone_size: NA; j_call: TRBJ2-5; cdr3_nt: TGTGCCTGGGGCGTAGGACAGGGGACCCAAGAGACCCAGTACTTC; cdr3_aa: CAWGVGQGTQETQYF
d_call: NA; v_call: TRBV5-6; clone_size: NA; j_call: TRBJ2-1; cdr3_nt: TGTGCCAGCAGCCGGGTGGGTGAGCAGTTCTTC; cdr3_aa: CASSRVGEQFF
d_call: NA; v_call: TRBV28; clone_size: NA; j_call: TRBJ2-2; cdr3_nt: TGTGCCAGCGGTTCGGGCCAAGTGGGCACCGGGGAGCTGTTTTTT; cdr3_aa: CASGSGQVGTGELFF
d_call: NA; v_call: TRBV24-1; clone_size: NA; j_call: TRBJ2-3; cdr3_nt: TGTGCCACCAATCCGGCCGGGACAGATACGCAGTATTTT; cdr3_aa: CATNPAGTDTQYF
d_call: TRBD2; v_call: TRBV9; clone_size: NA; j_call: TRBJ2-7; cdr3_nt: TGTGCCAGCAGCGCCGGGGGGGGCGAGGGCTACGAGCAGTACTTC; cdr3_aa: CASSAGGGEGYEQYF
d_call: TRBD1; v_call: TRBV5-1; clone_size: NA; j_call: TRBJ2-1; cdr3_nt: TGCGCCAGCAGCACCGGGACAGGACTTGAGCAGTTCTTC; cdr3_aa: CASSTGTGLEQFF
d_call: TRBD2; v_call: TRBV5-1; clone_size: NA; j_call: TRBJ2-5; cdr3_nt: TGCGCCAGCAGGCCGGGACTAGCGGAAGAGACCCAGTACTTC; cdr3_aa: CASRPGLAEETQYF
d_call: TRBD2; v_call: TRBV27; clone_size: NA; j_call: TRBJ2-3; cdr3_nt: TGTGCCAGCAGCTTCCCCCCGACTAGCGGGAATATAGATACGCAGTATTTT; cdr3_aa: CASSFPPTSGNIDTQYF
d_call: NA; v_call: TRBV6-1; clone_size: NA; j_call: TRBJ1-1; cdr3_nt: TGTGCCAGCAGTGAAGACAGAGGGGCTGAAGCTTTCTTT; cdr3_aa: CASSEDRGAEAFF
d_call: NA; v_call: TRBV10-3; clone_size: NA; j_call: TRBJ2-7; cdr3_nt: TGTGCCACCCGGGCAGGGTTGCCCGAGCAGTACTTC; cdr3_aa: CATRAGLPEQYF
d_call: NA; v_call: TRBV3-1/TRBV3-2; clone_size: once; j_call: TRBJ1-3; cdr3_nt: TGTGCCAGCGCAGCAAGGGGCTCTGGAAACACCATATATTTT; cdr3_aa: CASAARGSGNTIYF
d_call: NA; v_call: TRBV27; clone_size: NA; j_call: TRBJ2-7; cdr3_nt: TGTGCCACTCTGGTAATCGGGGACATCTCCTACGAGCAGTACTTC; cdr3_aa: CATLVIGDISYEQYF
d_call: NA; v_call: TRBV7-2; clone_size: NA; j_call: TRBJ1-1; cdr3_nt: TGTGCCAGCAGGTCGAGCCCTAGTCCTGAAGCTTTCTTT; cdr3_aa: CASRSSPSPEAFF
d_call: TRBD1; v_call: TRBV5-6; clone_size: NA; j_call: TRBJ2-2; cdr3_nt: TGTGCCAGCAGCCCCGGGACAGGGACCTACACCGGGGAGCTGTTTTTT; cdr3_aa: CASSPGTGTYTGELFF
d_call: TRBD1; v_call: TRBV28; clone_size: NA; j_call: TRBJ1-1; cdr3_nt: TGTGCCAGCATCCAGGGGGGCGGCCGAACCACTGAAGCTTTCTTT; cdr3_aa: CASIQGGGRTTEAFF
d_call: TRBD2; v_call: TRBV19; clone_size: NA; j_call: TRBJ2-3; cdr3_nt: TGTGCCAGTAGTATATTTACTAGCGGGGAATATGGTACGCAGTATTTT; cdr3_aa: CASSIFTSGEYGTQYF
d_call: TRBD1; v_call: TRBV19; clone_size: NA; j_call: TRBJ1-5; cdr3_nt: TGTGCCAGTACTTTACAGGGGATCGGGCAGCCCCAGCATTTT; cdr3_aa: CASTLQGIGQPQHF
d_call: NA; v_call: TRBV6-5; clone_size: NA; j_call: TRBJ2-7; cdr3_nt: TGTGCCAGCAGTTACTCGTCAGGGGCCCCGGGGGAGCAGTACTTC; cdr3_aa: CASSYSSGAPGEQYF
d_call: NA; v_call: TRBV10-2; clone_size: NA; j_call: TRBJ2-1; cdr3_nt: TGCGCCAGCAGTGAGTCGATGGGGCACAATGAGCAGTTCTTC; cdr3_aa: CASSESMGHNEQFF
d_call: TRBD2; v_call: TRBV3-1/TRBV3-2; clone_size: NA; j_call: TRBJ2-2; cdr3_nt: TGTGCCAGCAGCCAAGGGAGAGCGGGACACACCGGGGAGCTGTTTTTT; cdr3_aa: CASSQGRAGHTGELFF
d_call: NA; v_call: TRBV5-1; clone_size: NA; j_call: TRBJ1-6; cdr3_nt: TGCGCCAGCAGCTTGGGACAGGAAAATTCACCCCTCCACTTT; cdr3_aa: CASSLGQENSPLHF
d_call: TRBD1; v_call: TRBV19; clone_size: NA; j_call: TRBJ1-5; cdr3_nt: TGTGCCAGTACCCGCGACAGGGGGCATCCTCAGCCCCAGCATTTT; cdr3_aa: CASTRDRGHPQPQHF
d_call: NA; v_call: TRBV12-3/TRBV12-4; clone_size: NA; j_call: TRBJ2-1; cdr3_nt: TGTGCCAGCAGACAGGGTCTTGAGCAGTTCTTC; cdr3_aa: CASRQGLEQFF
d_call: NA; v_call: TRBV19; clone_size: NA; j_call: TRBJ1-1; cdr3_nt: TGTGCCAGTCGCTATTTGGACGGCATGAACACTGAAGCTTTCTTT; cdr3_aa: CASRYLDGMNTEAFF
d_call: TRBD1; v_call: TRBV7-9; clone_size: NA; j_call: TRBJ1-1; cdr3_nt: TGTGCCAGCAGCCTCGGACAGGGGAACACTGAAGCTTTCTTT; cdr3_aa: CASSLGQGNTEAFF
d_call: TRBD1; v_call: TRBV5-1; clone_size: NA; j_call: TRBJ2-3; cdr3_nt: TGCGCCAGCAGCCGAGGACAGGGAACAGATACGCAGTATTTT; cdr3_aa: CASSRGQGTDTQYF
d_call: NA; v_call: TRBV28; clone_size: NA; j_call: TRBJ2-7; cdr3_nt: TGTGCCAGTCGGAGAGGGCACAGGGCGGGCTACGAGCAGTACTTC; cdr3_aa: CASRRGHRAGYEQYF
d_call: NA; v_call: TRBV29-1; clone_size: NA; j_call: TRBJ1-1; cdr3_nt: TGCAGCGTTTTTGACACCCTGAACACTGAAGCTTTCTTT; cdr3_aa: CSVFDTLNTEAFF
d_call: TRBD2; v_call: TRBV19; clone_size: NA; j_call: TRBJ2-7; cdr3_nt: TGTGCCAGTGCACGTAGCGGGGAGTCCCCCTACGAGCAGTACTTC; cdr3_aa: CASARSGESPYEQYF
d_call: TRBD2; v_call: TRBV19; clone_size: NA; j_call: TRBJ2-7; cdr3_nt: TGTGCCAGTAGTACGGCGGGACTAGCGGGAAACGAGCAGTACTTC; cdr3_aa: CASSTAGLAGNEQYF
d_call: TRBD1; v_call: TRBV19; clone_size: NA; j_call: TRBJ2-1; cdr3_nt: TGTGCCAGTAGTGATCGGACAGGGGATGAGCAGTTCTTC; cdr3_aa: CASSDRTGDEQFF
d_call: NA; v_call: TRBV2; clone_size: NA; j_call: TRBJ2-1; cdr3_nt: TGTGCCAGCAGTGGGCAGCGGGTCCTCCACAATGAGCAGTTCTTC; cdr3_aa: CASSGQRVLHNEQFF
d_call: TRBD1; v_call: TRBV2; clone_size: NA; j_call: TRBJ1-1; cdr3_nt: TGTGCCAGCAGTACGACAGGGGGCGCTTTCACTGAAGCTTTCTTT; cdr3_aa: CASSTTGGAFTEAFF